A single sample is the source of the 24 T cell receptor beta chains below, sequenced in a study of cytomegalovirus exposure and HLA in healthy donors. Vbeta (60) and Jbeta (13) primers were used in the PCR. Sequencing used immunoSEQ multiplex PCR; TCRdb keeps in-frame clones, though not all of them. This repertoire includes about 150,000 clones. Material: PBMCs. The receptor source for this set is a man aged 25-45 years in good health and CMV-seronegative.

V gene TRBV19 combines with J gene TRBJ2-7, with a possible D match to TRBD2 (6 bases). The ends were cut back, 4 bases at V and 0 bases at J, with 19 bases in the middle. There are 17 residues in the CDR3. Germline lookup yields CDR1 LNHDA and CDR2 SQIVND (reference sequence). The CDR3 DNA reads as TGTGCCAGTAGTAGGGAGCCCTATCCCGGGGGCTCCTACGAGCAGTACTTC. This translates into CASSREPYPGGSYEQYF.

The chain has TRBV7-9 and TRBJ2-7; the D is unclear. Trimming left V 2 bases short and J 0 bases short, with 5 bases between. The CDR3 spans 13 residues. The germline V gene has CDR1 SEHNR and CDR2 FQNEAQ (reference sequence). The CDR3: CASSLPLSYEQYF. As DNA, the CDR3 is TGTGCCAGCAGCTTACCTCTCTCCTACGAGCAGTACTTC.

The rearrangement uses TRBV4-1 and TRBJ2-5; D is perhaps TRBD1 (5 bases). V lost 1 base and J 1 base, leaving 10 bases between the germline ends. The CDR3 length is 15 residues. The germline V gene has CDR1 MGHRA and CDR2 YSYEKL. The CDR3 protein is CASSQGYRFQETQYF. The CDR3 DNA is TGCGCCAGCAGCCAAGGATACAGGTTCCAAGAGACCCAGTACTTC.

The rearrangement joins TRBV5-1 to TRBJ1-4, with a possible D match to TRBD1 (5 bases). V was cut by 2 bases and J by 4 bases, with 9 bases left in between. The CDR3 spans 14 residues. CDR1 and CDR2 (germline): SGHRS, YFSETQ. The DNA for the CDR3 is TGCGCCAGCAGCTTTGGACACCTTAATGAAAAACTGTTTTTT. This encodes CASSFGHLNEKLFF.

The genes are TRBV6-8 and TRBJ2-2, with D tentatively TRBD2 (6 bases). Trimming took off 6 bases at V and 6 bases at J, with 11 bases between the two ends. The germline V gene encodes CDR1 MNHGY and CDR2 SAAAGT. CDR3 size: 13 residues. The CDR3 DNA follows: TGTGCCAGCAGGCCAACTAGCTCCGGGGAGCTGTTTTTT. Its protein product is CASRPTSSGELFF.

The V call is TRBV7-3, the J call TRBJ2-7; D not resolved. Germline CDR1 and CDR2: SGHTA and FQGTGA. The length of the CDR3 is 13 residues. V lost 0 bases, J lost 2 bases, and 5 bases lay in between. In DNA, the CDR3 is TGTGCCAGCAGCTTAACTAGTACCTACGAGCAGTACTTC. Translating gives CASSLTSTYEQYF. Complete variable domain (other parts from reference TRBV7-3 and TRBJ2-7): GAGVSQTPSNKVTEKGKYVELRCDPISGHTALYWYRQSLGQGPEFLIYFQGTGAADDSGLPNDRFFAVRPEGSVSTLKIQRTERGDSAVYLCASSLTSTYEQYFGPGTRLTVT.

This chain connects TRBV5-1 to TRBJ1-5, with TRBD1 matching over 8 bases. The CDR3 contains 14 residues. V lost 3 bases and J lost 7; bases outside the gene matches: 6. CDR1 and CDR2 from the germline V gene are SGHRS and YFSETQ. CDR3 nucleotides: TGCGCCAGCAGCTACGGGACAGGAGAGCAGCCCCAGCATTTT. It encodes CASSYGTGEQPQHF.

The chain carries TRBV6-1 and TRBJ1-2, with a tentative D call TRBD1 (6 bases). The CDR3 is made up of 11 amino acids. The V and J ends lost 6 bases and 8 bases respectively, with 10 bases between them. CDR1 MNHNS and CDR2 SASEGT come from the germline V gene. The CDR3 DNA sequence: TGTGCCAGCAGATACAGGGAAGGCTACACCTTC. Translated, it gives CASRYREGYTF.

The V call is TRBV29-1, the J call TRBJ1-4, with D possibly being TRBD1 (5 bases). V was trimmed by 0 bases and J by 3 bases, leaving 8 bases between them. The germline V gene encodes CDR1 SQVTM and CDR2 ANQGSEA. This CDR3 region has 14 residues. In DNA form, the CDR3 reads TGCAGCGTTGAAGATTTAGGGGCTAATGAAAAACTGTTTTTT. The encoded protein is CSVEDLGANEKLFF.

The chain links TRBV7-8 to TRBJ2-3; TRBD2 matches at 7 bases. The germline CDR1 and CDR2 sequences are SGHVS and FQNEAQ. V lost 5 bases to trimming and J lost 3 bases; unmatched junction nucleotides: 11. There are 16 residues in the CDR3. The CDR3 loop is CASSPSSGLGTDTQYF. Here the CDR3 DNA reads TGTGCCAGCAGCCCGAGCTCAGGACTAGGAACAGATACGCAGTATTTT.

The CDR3 bases are TGCGCCAGCAGCCAAGTGGCAGGGGCTAACTATGGCTACACCTTC. It encodes CASSQVAGANYGYTF. The chain employs TRBV4-3 and TRBJ1-2, with a weak D call TRBD1 (6 bases). Trimming took 1 base from V and 0 from J, leaving 9 bases between them. The CDR3 is 15 residues long. Germline V gives CDR1 LGHNA, CDR2 YSLEER.

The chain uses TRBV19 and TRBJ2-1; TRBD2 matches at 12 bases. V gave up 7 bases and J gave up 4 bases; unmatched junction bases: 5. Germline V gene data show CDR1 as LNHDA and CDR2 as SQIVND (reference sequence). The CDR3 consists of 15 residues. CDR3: CASTLLAGGYNEQFF. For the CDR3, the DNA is TGTGCCAGTACCCTCCTAGCGGGAGGGTACAATGAGCAGTTCTTC.

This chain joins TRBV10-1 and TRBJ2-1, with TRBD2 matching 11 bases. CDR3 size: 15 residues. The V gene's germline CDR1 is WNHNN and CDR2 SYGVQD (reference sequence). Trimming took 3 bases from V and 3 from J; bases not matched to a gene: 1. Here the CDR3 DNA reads TGCGCCAGCAGTGATGGACTAGCGGGCTACAATGAGCAGTTCTTC. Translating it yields CASSDGLAGYNEQFF.

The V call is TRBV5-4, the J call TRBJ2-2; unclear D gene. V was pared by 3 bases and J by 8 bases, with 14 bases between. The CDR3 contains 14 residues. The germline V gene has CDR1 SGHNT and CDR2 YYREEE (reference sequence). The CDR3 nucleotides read TGTGCCAGCAGCTCCTTTCCGGAGAAAGGGGAGCTGTTTTTT. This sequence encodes CASSSFPEKGELFF.

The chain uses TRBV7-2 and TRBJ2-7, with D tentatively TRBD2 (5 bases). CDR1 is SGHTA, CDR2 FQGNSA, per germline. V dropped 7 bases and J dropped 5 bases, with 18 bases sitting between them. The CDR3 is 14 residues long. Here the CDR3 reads CASTPFGLFNEQYF. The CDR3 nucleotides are TGTGCCAGCACACCCTTCGGACTCTTCAACGAGCAGTACTTC.

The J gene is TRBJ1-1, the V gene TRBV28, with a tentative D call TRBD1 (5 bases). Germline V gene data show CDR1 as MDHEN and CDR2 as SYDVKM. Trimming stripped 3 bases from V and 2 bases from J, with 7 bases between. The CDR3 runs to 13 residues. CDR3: CASSFGTNTEAFF. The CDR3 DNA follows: TGTGCCAGCAGTTTCGGGACTAACACTGAAGCTTTCTTT.

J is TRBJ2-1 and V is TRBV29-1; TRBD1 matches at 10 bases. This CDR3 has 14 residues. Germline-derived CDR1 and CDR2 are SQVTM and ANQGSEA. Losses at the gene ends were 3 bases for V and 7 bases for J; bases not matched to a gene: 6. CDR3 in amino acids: CSVETGGMRNEQFF. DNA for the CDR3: TGCAGCGTTGAGACAGGGGGCATGAGGAATGAGCAGTTCTTC.

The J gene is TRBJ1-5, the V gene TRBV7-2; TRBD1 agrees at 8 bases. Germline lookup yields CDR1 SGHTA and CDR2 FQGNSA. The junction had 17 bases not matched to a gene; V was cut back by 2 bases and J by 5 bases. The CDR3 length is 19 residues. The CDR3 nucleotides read TGTGCCAGCAGCTTAACTCTCGGCAGGGGGCAGGGGTGGGATCAGCCCCAGCATTTT. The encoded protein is CASSLTLGRGQGWDQPQHF.

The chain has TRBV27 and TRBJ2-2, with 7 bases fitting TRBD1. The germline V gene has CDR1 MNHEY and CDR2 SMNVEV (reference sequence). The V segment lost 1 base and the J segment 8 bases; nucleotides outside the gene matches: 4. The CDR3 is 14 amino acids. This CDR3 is CASSLYNRGGELFF. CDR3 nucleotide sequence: TGTGCCAGCAGTTTATACAACAGGGGTGGGGAGCTGTTTTTT.

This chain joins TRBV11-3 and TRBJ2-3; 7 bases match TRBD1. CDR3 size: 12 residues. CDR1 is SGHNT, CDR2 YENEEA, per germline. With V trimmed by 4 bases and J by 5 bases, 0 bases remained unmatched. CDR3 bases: TGTGCCAGCAGCTGGACAGGAGATACGCAGTATTTT. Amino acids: CASSWTGDTQYF.

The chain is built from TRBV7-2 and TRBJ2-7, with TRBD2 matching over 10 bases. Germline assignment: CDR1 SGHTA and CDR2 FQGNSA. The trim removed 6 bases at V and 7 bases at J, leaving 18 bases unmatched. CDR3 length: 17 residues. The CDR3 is CASRSPGGLAGAREQYF. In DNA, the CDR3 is TGTGCCAGCAGATCCCCGGGCGGCCTAGCGGGAGCTAGGGAGCAGTACTTC.

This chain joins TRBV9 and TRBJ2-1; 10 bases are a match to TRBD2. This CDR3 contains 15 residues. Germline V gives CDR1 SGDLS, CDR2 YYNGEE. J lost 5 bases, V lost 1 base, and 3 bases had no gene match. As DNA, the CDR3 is TGTGCCAGCAGCGTACATCTAGCGGGAGACAATGAGCAGTTCTTC. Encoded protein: CASSVHLAGDNEQFF.

The CDR3 nucleotides read TGTGCCAGCAGCCGGGAACCCAGCGGAGACGAGCAGTACTTC. It yields the protein CASSREPSGDEQYF. V and J are TRBV7-2 and TRBJ2-7, with D tentatively TRBD2 (5 bases). CDR1 SGHTA and CDR2 FQGNSA come from the germline V gene. Trimming removed 5 bases from V and 5 bases from J, with 16 bases in between. This CDR3 comprises 14 residues.

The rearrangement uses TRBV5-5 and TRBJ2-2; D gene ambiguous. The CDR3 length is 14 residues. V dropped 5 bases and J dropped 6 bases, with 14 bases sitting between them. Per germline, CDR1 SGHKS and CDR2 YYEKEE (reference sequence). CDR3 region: CASSLEFSSGELFF. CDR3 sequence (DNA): TGTGCCAGCAGTTTAGAGTTTTCGTCCGGGGAGCTGTTTTTT.